Shown below are 5 T cell receptor beta chains from a single sample sequenced in a study of blood T cell dynamics during melanoma immunotherapy. The assay was immunoSEQ multiplex PCR, and TCRdb's table has in-frame clones only and misses some. Of 4,000 to 4,500 clones listed, around four fifths are singletons. Indicated time point: pre-treatment baseline. The source material was blood, sampled from a patient treated with checkpoint blockade. The receptors were sampled from a human donor with melanoma.

The chain couples TRBV18 to TRBJ1-6; D might be TRBD1 (5 bases). Germline lookup yields CDR1 KGHSH and CDR2 LQKENI. This CDR3 has 17 amino acids. V was clipped by 5 bases and J by 0 bases, with 14 bases between them. This CDR3 reads CASSSGAPGSYNSPLHF. The CDR3 nucleotides read TGTGCCAGCTCATCCGGGGCCCCGGGCTCCTATAATTCACCCCTCCACTTT.

This clone was observed a few times. V is TRBV2 and J is TRBJ2-1; D is possibly TRBD1 or TRBD2 (7 bases each). The length of the CDR3 is 13 residues. Germline V gene data show CDR1 as SNHLY and CDR2 as FYNNEI. The V end lost 4 bases, the J end lost 8 bases, and 12 bases lay between the germline ends. CDR3 nucleotides: TGTGCCAGCAGTGGGGCAGGGGGGGATGAGCAGTTCTTC. Protein sequence: CASSGAGGDEQFF.

J is TRBJ2-7 and V is TRBV5-1; D unresolved. The germline CDR1 and CDR2 sequences are SGHRS and YFSETQ. The CDR3 is 13 amino acids. Trimming left V 2 bases short and J 3 bases short, with 9 bases between. Here the CDR3 reads CASSFEQSYEQYF. The DNA of the CDR3 is TGCGCCAGCAGCTTTGAACAGAGCTACGAGCAGTACTTC.

The V and J genes are TRBV19 and TRBJ1-2; weak D call: TRBD1 (5 bases). The CDR3 runs 15 residues. Per germline, CDR1 LNHDA and CDR2 SQIVND (reference sequence). V was shortened by 5 bases and J by 6 bases, with 19 bases between the two germline ends. CDR3 nucleotides: TGTGCCAGTAGTTTCGGGACCTTTCAAAGCGATGGCTACACCTTC. It codes for CASSFGTFQSDGYTF.

The chain links TRBV7-2 to TRBJ1-2, with 7 positions matching TRBD1. The CDR3 extends over 14 amino acids. Trimming cost V 5 bases and J 8 bases; bases outside gene matches: 11. Germline loops: CDR1 SGHTA, CDR2 FQGNSA. CDR3 sequence reads: CASSAEPGGRGYTF. CDR3 DNA: TGTGCCAGCAGCGCGGAGCCAGGGGGTAGAGGCTACACCTTC.